Reported below is one T cell receptor beta chain. As yet, its antigen is unknown. Trimming took 1 base from V and 0 from J; bases not matched to a gene: 4. Germline-derived CDR1 and CDR2 are SEHNR and FQNEAQ (reference sequence). This CDR3 has 16 residues. Libraries were prepared by immunoSEQ multiplex PCR; TCRdb keeps only in-frame clonotypes and omits some of them. The sample yields tens of thousands of clones, 91% seen once. Specified time point: peripheral blood 6 weeks after treatment start. This sample was included in a study of PD-L1 blockade in urothelial cancer. At the level of the study: Intravenous atezolizumab, 1,200 mg every 3 weeks, was begun by patients in the mid-2010s. Blood-derived samples held a median roughly 150,000 T cells. Findings and limits, study-wide: Pretreatment TCR clonality in blood, when below the median, was predictive of better survival.

Sample: PBMCs, taken around atezolizumab (anti-PD-L1) treatment. The rearrangement uses TRBV7-9 and TRBJ2-3; 7 nucleotides align to TRBD1. The TCR comes from a man aged 65-85 years with urothelial cancer. CDR3 sequence reads: CASSLVRTGSTDTQYF. CDR3 DNA: TGTGCCAGCAGCTTAGTTCGGACAGGAAGCACAGATACGCAGTATTTT. Supplemented by reference TRBV7-9 and TRBJ2-3, the full variable domain reads DTGVSQNPRHKITKRGQNVTFRCDPISEHNRLYWYRQTLGQGPEFLTYFQNEAQLEKSRLLSDRFSAERPKGSFSTLEIQRTEQGDSAMYLCASSLVRTGSTDTQYFGPGTRLTVL.